A selection of T cell receptor beta chains follows, all from one sample in a study of blood T cell repertoires in COVID-19. Assay used: immunoSEQ multiplex PCR; TCRdb lists only in-frame clones, some missing. This sample yields about 72,000 clones, of which roughly 82% are seen a single time; under 7% belongs to the top ten. The specimen was peripheral blood. The source is a man aged 60 to 69 with acute or convalescent COVID-19. CDR3s include the opening cysteine and the closing phenylalanine or tryptophan. A D gene is named only where the DNA matches it firmly. Size tells how often a clone was seen (once, few, many) or the class of an expanded clone, and some rows leave it out.

TRBJ2-5	TRBD2	TRBV7-6	-	TGTGCCAGCAGCTTAGCCCCTAGCGGGGGGCAGACCCAGTACTTC	CASSLAPSGGQTQYF
TRBJ1-3	-	TRBV5-6	-	TGTGCCAGCAGCTCCCCGGGGGGCTCTGGAAACACCATATATTTT	CASSSPGGSGNTIYF
TRBJ2-2	-	TRBV6-5	-	TGTGCCAGCAGCCACAACAGGAACACCGGGGAGCTGTTTTTT	CASSHNRNTGELFF
TRBJ1-4	TRBD1	TRBV9	-	TGTGCCAGCAGCGAGACGCCCAGGGGGCAACTGTTTTTT	CASSETPRGQLFF
TRBJ2-3	TRBD1	TRBV6-6	-	TGTGCCAGCAGCCGGGACAGGGCCACAGATACGCAGTATTTT	CASSRDRATDTQYF
TRBJ2-6	-	TRBV6-5	-	TGTGCCGCGGCGGGGGCCAACGTCCTGACTTTC	CAAAGANVLTF
TRBJ2-3	-	TRBV24-1	many	TGTGCCACCAGTGCGTCGGTGGGCACAGATACGCAGTATTTT	CATSASVGTDTQYF
TRBJ1-5	TRBD1	TRBV2	-	TGTGCCAGCAGTCCAGTAGGGGGCGGCAATCAGCCCCAGCATTTT	CASSPVGGGNQPQHF
TRBJ1-4	-	TRBV5-1	-	TGCGCCAGCAGCTTGGCCCACCGGGGTGAAAAACTGTTTTTT	CASSLAHRGEKLFF
TRBJ2-5	TRBD1	TRBV9	-	TGTGCCAGCAGCGTAGTTGGACAGGGCTGGGAGACCCAGTACTTC	CASSVVGQGWETQYF
TRBJ1-6	-	TRBV5-1	-	TGCGCCAGCAGCTTGGATCCTCAGGGTTTGAATTCACCCCTCCACTTT	CASSLDPQGLNSPLHF
TRBJ2-5	TRBD1	TRBV10-3	-	TGTGCCATCAGTGAGTCACCAGGACAGGGAGAGACCCAGTACTTC	CAISESPGQGETQYF
TRBJ1-6	TRBD1	TRBV7-2	-	TGTGCCAGCAGCTTGGGACAGAGGTATTCACCCCTCCACTTT	CASSLGQRYSPLHF
TRBJ2-2	TRBD1	TRBV25-1	few	TGTGCCAGCAGTGAACTTCTGGAGGGAACAGGGGGCGGCGGGGAGCTGTTTTTT	CASSELLEGTGGGGELFF
TRBJ1-2	-	TRBV6-5	once	TGTGCCAGCAGTTACTTCTTGACGGGCTATGGCTACACCTTC	CASSYFLTGYGYTF
TRBJ2-3	-	TRBV7-2	-	TGTGCCAGCAGCACTAGGTACACAGATACGCAGTATTTT	CASSTRYTDTQYF
TRBJ1-5	TRBD1	TRBV10-3	-	TGTGCCACGCGGGACAGAAATAGCAATCAGCCCCAGCATTTT	CATRDRNSNQPQHF
TRBJ2-5	TRBD2	TRBV11-2	-	TGTGCCAGCATAGGGGGGACTAGCGGTCTTCAAGAGACCCAGTACTTC	CASIGGTSGLQETQYF
TRBJ1-1	-	TRBV9	-	TGTGCCAGCAGCGTAAGCGACCCGCTTGACACTGAAGCTTTCTTT	CASSVSDPLDTEAFF
TRBJ1-2	TRBD1	TRBV2	few	TGTGCCAGCAACCTGGGCCGGGACAGACGTTCGGTTGGCTACACCTTC	CASNLGRDRRSVGYTF
TRBJ1-2	-	TRBV9	-	TGTGCCAGCAGCCCCACTACAGGGCTCTATGGCTACACCTTC	CASSPTTGLYGYTF
TRBJ2-7	-	TRBV29-1	-	TGCAGCGTGCCGGGACTGGCCTACGAGCAGTACTTC	CSVPGLAYEQYF
TRBJ2-5	TRBD2	TRBV7-2	-	TGTGCCAGCAGCCCCCGCCGGGCTAGCGGAAATCCAGAGGGAGAGACCCAGTACTTC	CASSPRRASGNPEGETQYF
TRBJ1-1	-	TRBV6-5	-	TGTGCCAGCAGTTACTCGACGGGGGGGGGCACTGAAGCTTTCTTT	CASSYSTGGGTEAFF
TRBJ2-2	TRBD1	TRBV5-6	-	TGTGCCAGCAGCTGGACAGGGGGCGACACCGGGGAGCTGTTTTTT	CASSWTGGDTGELFF
TRBJ2-1	TRBD1	TRBV5-4	-	TGTGCCAGCAGCTCTCGGGACAAACAGGGGTACAATGAGCAGTTCTTC	CASSSRDKQGYNEQFF
TRBJ2-7	TRBD2	TRBV4-1	-	TGCGCCAGCAGCCAAGGATTTGGCGGGGGATCCTACGAGCAGTACTTC	CASSQGFGGGSYEQYF
TRBJ1-2	-	TRBV6-5	-	TGTGCCAGCAATCAGGAGGTTAACTATGGCTACACCTTC	CASNQEVNYGYTF
TRBJ1-5	-	TRBV15	once	TGTGCCACCAGCGCACAGGGTCGGGGGGTTTCAGTTACTCAGCCCCAGCATTTT	CATSAQGRGVSVTQPQHF